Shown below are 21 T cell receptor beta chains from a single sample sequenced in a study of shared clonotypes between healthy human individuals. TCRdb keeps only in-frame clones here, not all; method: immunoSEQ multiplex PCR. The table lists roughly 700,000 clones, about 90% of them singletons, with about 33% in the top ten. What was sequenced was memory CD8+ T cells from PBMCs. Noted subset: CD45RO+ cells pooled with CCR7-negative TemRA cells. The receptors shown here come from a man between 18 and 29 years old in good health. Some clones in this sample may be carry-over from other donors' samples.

The CDR3 protein is CASSLGQGNWRVHNEQFF. CDR3 bases: TGCGCCAGCAGCTTGGGACAGGGGAACTGGCGGGTCCACAATGAGCAGTTCTTC. This chain links TRBV5-1 with TRBJ2-1; TRBD1 agrees at 8 bases. The CDR3 covers 18 residues. Germline-derived CDR1 and CDR2 are SGHRS and YFSETQ. The J segment lost 5 bases and the V segment lost 0 bases, leaving 13 bases of the junction unmatched.

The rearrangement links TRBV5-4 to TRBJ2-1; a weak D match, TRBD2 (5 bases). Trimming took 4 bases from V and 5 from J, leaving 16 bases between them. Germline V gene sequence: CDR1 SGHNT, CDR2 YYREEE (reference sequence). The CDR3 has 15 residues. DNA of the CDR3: TGTGCCAGCAGCCTTCCGAGGGAGCCCAACAATGAGCAGTTCTTC. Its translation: CASSLPREPNNEQFF.

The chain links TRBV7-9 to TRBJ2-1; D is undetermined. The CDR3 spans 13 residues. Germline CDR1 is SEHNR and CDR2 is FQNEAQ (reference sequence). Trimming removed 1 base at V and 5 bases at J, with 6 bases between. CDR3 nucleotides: TGTGCCAGCAGCTTAGGGGCCCACAATGAGCAGTTCTTC. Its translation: CASSLGAHNEQFF.

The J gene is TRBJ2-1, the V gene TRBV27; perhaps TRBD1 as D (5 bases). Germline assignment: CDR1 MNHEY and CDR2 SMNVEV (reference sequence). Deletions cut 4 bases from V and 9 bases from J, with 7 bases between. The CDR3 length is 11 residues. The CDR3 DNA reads TGTGCCAGCAGTTGGGGCGGTGAGCAGTTCTTC. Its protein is CASSWGGEQFF.

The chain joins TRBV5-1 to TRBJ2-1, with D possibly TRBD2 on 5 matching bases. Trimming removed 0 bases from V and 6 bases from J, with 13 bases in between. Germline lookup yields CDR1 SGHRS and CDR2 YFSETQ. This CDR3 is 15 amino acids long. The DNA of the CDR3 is TGCGCCAGCAGCTTGGAGGGAGCTTACGGCAATGAGCAGTTCTTC. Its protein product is CASSLEGAYGNEQFF.

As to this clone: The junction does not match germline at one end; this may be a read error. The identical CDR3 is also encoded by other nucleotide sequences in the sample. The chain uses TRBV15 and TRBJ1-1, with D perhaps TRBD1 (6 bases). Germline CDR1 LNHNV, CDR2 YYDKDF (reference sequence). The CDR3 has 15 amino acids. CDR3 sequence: CATSGIATGNTEAFF. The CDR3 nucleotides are TGTGCCACCAGCGGCATAGCAACAGGGAACACTGAGGCTTTCTTT.

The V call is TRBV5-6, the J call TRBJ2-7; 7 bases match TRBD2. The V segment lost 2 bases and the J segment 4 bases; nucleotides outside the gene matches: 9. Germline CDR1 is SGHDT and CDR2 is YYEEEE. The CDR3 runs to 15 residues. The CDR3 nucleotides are TGTGCCAGCAGCTTTTCGGGGGGAGCCAATTACGAGCAGTACTTC. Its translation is CASSFSGGANYEQYF.

CDR3 residues: CASRLVASQLETQYF. CDR3 DNA sequence: TGTGCCAGCAGGCTAGTGGCGTCCCAGCTGGAGACCCAGTACTTC. The chain carries TRBV2 and TRBJ2-5; no definite D call. V was trimmed by 6 bases and J by 5 bases, leaving 19 bases between them. The CDR3 is made up of 15 amino acids. The germline CDR1 and CDR2 sequences are SNHLY and FYNNEI.

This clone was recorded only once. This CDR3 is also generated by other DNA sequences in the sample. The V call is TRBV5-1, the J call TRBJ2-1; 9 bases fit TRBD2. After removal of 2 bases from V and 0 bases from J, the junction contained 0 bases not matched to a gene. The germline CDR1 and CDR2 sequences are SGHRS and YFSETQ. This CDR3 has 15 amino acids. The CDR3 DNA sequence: TGCGCCAGCAGCTTTAGCGGGAGCTCCTACAATGAGCAGTTCTTC. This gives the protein CASSFSGSSYNEQFF.

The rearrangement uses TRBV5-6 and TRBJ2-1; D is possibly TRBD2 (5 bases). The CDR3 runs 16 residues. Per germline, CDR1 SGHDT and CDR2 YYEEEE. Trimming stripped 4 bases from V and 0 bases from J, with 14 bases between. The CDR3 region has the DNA TGTGCCAGCAGCGGGCTAGCAGATAGCTCCTACAATGAGCAGTTCTTC. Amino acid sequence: CASSGLADSSYNEQFF.

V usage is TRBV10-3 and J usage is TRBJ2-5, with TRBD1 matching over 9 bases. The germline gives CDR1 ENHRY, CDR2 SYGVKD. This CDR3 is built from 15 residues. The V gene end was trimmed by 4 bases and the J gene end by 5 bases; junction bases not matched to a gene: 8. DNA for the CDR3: TGTGCCATCAGTGCCCGGGACAGGGATCGGGAGACCCAGTACTTC. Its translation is CAISARDRDRETQYF.

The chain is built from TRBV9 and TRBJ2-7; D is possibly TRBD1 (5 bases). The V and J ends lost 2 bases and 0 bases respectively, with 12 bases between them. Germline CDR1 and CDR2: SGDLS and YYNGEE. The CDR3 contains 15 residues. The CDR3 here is CASSVYDSYSYEQYF. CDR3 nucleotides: TGTGCCAGCAGCGTCTATGACAGTTACTCCTACGAGCAGTACTTC.

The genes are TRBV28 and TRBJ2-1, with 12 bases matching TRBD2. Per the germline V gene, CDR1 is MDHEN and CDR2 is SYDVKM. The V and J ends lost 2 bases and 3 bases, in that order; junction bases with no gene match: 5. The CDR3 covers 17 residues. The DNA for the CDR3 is TGTGCCAGCAGTTTAACCCCTAGCGGGAGGGTCTACAATGAGCAGTTCTTC. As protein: CASSLTPSGRVYNEQFF.

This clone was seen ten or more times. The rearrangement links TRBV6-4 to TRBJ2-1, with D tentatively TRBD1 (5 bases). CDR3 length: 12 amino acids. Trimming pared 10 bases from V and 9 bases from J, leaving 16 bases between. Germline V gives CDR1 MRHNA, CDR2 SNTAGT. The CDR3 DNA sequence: TGTGCCACCAGGGCCCAGGGCGGTGAGCAGTTCTTC. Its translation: CATRAQGGEQFF.

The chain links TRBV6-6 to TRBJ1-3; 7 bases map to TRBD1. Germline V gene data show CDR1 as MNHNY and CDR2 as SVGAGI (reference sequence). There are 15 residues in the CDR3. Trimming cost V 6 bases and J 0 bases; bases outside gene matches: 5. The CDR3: CASRTGTFSGNTIYF. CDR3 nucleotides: TGTGCCAGCAGGACAGGGACTTTCTCTGGAAACACCATATATTTT.

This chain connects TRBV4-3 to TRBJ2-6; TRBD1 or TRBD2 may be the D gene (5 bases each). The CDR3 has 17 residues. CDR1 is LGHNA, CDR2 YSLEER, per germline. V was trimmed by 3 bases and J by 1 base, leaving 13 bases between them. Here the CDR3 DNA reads TGCGCCAGCAGCCATGGGGCACTAGTGTCTGGGGCCAACGTCCTGACTTTC. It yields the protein CASSHGALVSGANVLTF.

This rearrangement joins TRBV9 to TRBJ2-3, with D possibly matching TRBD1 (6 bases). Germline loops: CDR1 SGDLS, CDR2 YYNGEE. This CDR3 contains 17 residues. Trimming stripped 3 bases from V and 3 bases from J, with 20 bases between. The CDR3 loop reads CASSGSIRGGETDTQYF. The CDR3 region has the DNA TGTGCCAGCAGCGGCTCGATCAGGGGTGGAGAGACAGATACGCAGTATTTT.

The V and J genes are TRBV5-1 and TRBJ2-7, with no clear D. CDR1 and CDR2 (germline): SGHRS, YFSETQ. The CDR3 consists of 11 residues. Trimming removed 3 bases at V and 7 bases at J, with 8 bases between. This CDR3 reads CASSSPREQYF. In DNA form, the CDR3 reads TGCGCCAGCAGCTCCCCACGGGAGCAGTACTTC.

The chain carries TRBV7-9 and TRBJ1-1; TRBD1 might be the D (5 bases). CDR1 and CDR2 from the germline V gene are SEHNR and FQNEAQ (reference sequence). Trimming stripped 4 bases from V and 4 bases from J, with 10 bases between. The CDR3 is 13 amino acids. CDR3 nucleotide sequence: TGTGCCAGCAGCTCGGGACGGCCCACTGAAGCTTTCTTT. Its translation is CASSSGRPTEAFF.

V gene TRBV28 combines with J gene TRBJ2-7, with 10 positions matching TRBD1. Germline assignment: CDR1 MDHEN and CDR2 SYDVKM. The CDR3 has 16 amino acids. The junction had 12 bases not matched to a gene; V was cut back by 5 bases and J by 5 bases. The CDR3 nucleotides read TGTGCCAGCAGTCACGGACTGGGACAGGGGCGTGACGAGCAGTACTTC. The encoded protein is CASSHGLGQGRDEQYF.

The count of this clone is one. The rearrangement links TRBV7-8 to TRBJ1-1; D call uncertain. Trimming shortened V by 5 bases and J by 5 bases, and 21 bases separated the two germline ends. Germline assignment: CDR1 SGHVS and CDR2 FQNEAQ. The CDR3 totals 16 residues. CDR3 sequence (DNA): TGTGCCAGCAGCCCGCTGACTATCCCTCTGGGGACTGAAGCTTTCTTT. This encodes CASSPLTIPLGTEAFF.